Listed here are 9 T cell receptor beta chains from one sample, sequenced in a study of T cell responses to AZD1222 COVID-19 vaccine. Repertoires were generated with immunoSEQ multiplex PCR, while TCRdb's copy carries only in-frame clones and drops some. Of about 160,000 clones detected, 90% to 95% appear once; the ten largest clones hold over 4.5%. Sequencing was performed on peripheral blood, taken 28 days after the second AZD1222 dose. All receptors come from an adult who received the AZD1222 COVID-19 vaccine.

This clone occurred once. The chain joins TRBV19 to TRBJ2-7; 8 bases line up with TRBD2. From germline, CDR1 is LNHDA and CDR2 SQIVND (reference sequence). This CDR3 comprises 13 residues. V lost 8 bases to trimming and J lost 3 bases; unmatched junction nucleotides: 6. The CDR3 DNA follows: TGTGCCAGTTCGGCGGGAGGTCGCTACGAGCAGTACTTC. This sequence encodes CASSAGGRYEQYF. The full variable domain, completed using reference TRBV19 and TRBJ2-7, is DGGITQSPKYLFRKEGQNVTLSCEQNLNHDAMYWYRQDPGQGLRLIYYSQIVNDFQKGDIAEGYSVSREKKESFPLTVTSAQKNPTAFYLCASSAGGRYEQYFGPGTRLTVT.

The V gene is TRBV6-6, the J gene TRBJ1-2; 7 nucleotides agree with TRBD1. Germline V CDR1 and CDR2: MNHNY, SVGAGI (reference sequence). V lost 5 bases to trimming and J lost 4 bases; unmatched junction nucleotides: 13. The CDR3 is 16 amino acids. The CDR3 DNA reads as TGTGCCAGCAGTCTATCTCTGGGACAGACGATCTATGGCTACACCTTC. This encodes CASSLSLGQTIYGYTF.

The CDR3 is CASSLLPQTEAFF. CDR3 in DNA: TGTGCCAGCAGCTTATTGCCCCAAACTGAAGCTTTCTTT. The chain has TRBV7-9 and TRBJ1-1; unclear D gene. Germline V gene data show CDR1 as SEHNR and CDR2 as FQNEAQ (reference sequence). Between the trimmed V and J ends, which lost 2 bases and 5 bases, there was a span of 9 bases. The length of the CDR3 is 13 residues.

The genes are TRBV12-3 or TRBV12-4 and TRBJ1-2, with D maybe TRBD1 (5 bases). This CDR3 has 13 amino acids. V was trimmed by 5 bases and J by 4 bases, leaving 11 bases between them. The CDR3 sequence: CASSPRQTYGYTF. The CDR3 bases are TGTGCCAGCAGTCCCCGACAGACCTATGGCTACACCTTC.

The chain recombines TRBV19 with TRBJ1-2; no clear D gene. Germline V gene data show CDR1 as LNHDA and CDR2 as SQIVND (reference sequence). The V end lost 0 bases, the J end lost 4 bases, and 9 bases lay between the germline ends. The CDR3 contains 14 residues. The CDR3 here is CASSIDRGAYGYTF. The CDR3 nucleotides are TGTGCCAGTAGTATAGATCGGGGAGCCTATGGCTACACCTTC.

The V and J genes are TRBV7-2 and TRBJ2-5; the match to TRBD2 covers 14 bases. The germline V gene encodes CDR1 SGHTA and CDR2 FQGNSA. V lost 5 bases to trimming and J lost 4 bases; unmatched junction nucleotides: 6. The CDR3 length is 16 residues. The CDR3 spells CASSKGLAGGRETQYF. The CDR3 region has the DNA TGTGCCAGCAGCAAAGGACTAGCGGGAGGTCGAGAGACCCAGTACTTC.

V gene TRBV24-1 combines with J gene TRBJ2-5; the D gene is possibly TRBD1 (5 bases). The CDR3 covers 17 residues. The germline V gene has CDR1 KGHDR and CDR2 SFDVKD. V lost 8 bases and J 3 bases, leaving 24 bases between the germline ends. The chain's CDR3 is CATILGLTGIPEETQYF. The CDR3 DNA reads TGTGCCACCATCCTGGGCCTTACAGGAATCCCTGAAGAGACCCAGTACTTC.

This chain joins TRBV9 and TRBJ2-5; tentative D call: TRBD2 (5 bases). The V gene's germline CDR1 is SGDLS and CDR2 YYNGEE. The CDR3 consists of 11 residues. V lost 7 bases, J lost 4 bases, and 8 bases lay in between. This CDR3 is CASGRAETQYF. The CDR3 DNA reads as TGTGCCAGCGGGAGAGCAGAGACCCAGTACTTC.

The CDR3 reads CASSEEGRGSTDTQYF. The CDR3 region has the DNA TGCGCCAGCAGTGAGGAGGGCAGGGGGTCCACAGATACGCAGTATTTT. The V call is TRBV10-1, the J call TRBJ2-3, with 7 bases matching TRBD1. Trimming cost V 2 bases and J 2 bases; bases outside gene matches: 7. CDR3 length: 16 residues. Germline V gene lookup returns CDR1 WNHNN and CDR2 SYGVQD (reference sequence).